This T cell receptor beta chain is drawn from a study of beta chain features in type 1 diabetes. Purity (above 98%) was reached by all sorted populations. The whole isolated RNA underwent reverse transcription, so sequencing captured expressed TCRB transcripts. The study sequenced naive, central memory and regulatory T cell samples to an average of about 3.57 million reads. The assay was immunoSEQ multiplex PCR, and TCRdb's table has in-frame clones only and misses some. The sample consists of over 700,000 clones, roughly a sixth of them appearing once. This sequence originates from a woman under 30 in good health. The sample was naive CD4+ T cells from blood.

CDR3 coding DNA: TGTGCCAGCAGCTGGGGACTAGCGGGAGTGGATGAGCAGTTCTTC. It encodes CASSWGLAGVDEQFF. The V gene is TRBV5-6, the J gene TRBJ2-1; 14 nucleotides line up with TRBD2. CDR1 and CDR2 from the germline V gene are SGHDT and YYEEEE. The CDR3 is 15 residues long. Germline trimming cut 3 bases from V and 8 bases from J; bases unmatched to any gene: 4.